A selection of T cell receptor beta chains follows, all from one sample in a study of blood T cell repertoires in COVID-19. The method was immunoSEQ multiplex PCR; TCRdb's version includes in-frame clones alone and lacks a portion of them. The sample lists over 100,000 clones; roughly 79% were seen once. What was sequenced was peripheral blood. The receptors come from a woman between 55 and 75 years old with active or convalescent COVID-19. CDR3s include the opening cysteine and the closing phenylalanine or tryptophan. D genes are given only for firm matches. Clone size, where shown, is once, few, many, or a class for clones that have expanded.

d_gene: NA
v_gene: TRBV5-4
abundance: NA
j_gene: TRBJ1-3
CDR3nt: TGTGCCAGCAGCCTGCCTCGGGGTAACTCTGGAAACACCATATATTTT
CDR3aa: CASSLPRGNSGNTIYF

d_gene: NA
v_gene: TRBV28
abundance: NA
j_gene: TRBJ2-2
CDR3nt: TGTGCCAGCATACGGGGGAGCACCGGGGAGCTGTTTTTT
CDR3aa: CASIRGSTGELFF

d_gene: NA
v_gene: TRBV19
abundance: NA
j_gene: TRBJ1-1
CDR3nt: TGTGCCAGTAGTATAAGTGAGTTGAACACTGAAGCTTTCTTT
CDR3aa: CASSISELNTEAFF

d_gene: NA
v_gene: TRBV11-2
abundance: few
j_gene: TRBJ2-7
CDR3nt: TGTGCCAGCAGCTTAGAAGGTAGCGGCTTCGGAGACGAGCAGTACTTC
CDR3aa: CASSLEGSGFGDEQYF

d_gene: NA
v_gene: TRBV28
abundance: NA
j_gene: TRBJ2-6
CDR3nt: TGTGCCAGCACCACGGGGGGCCTGAACTCTGGGGCCAACGTCCTGACTTTC
CDR3aa: CASTTGGLNSGANVLTF

d_gene: NA
v_gene: TRBV4-1
abundance: NA
j_gene: TRBJ2-1
CDR3nt: TGCGCCAGCAGCCAAGATTGGGCCTCTGGGTCTGAGCAGTTCTTC
CDR3aa: CASSQDWASGSEQFF

d_gene: TRBD1
v_gene: TRBV19
abundance: NA
j_gene: TRBJ2-7
CDR3nt: TGTGCCAGTAGTATCCAGGGGGCCTACGAGCAGTACTTC
CDR3aa: CASSIQGAYEQYF

d_gene: NA
v_gene: TRBV25-1
abundance: NA
j_gene: TRBJ1-6
CDR3nt: TGTGCCAGCAGTGAATCGGTGCGCTCACCCCTCCACTTT
CDR3aa: CASSESVRSPLHF

d_gene: TRBD1
v_gene: TRBV6-1
abundance: NA
j_gene: TRBJ1-5
CDR3nt: TGTGCCAGCAGTGAGGCAGTTAACAGGGGTGATCAGCCCCAGCATTTT
CDR3aa: CASSEAVNRGDQPQHF

d_gene: NA
v_gene: TRBV5-4
abundance: NA
j_gene: TRBJ1-1
CDR3nt: TGTGCCAGCAGCTCGAAACAGGGATCTAACACTGAAGCTTTCTTT
CDR3aa: CASSSKQGSNTEAFF

d_gene: NA
v_gene: TRBV9
abundance: NA
j_gene: TRBJ1-1
CDR3nt: TGTGCCAGCACCGCAGGGGCCGTGGGGAACACTGAAGCTTTCTTT
CDR3aa: CASTAGAVGNTEAFF

d_gene: TRBD2
v_gene: TRBV24-1
abundance: NA
j_gene: TRBJ2-2
CDR3nt: TGTGCCACCAGCCAACTGGGACTAAGAGACACCGGGGAGCTGTTTTTT
CDR3aa: CATSQLGLRDTGELFF

d_gene: NA
v_gene: TRBV10-1
abundance: NA
j_gene: TRBJ2-4
CDR3nt: TGCGCCAGCAGTGAGTCTGGTCAGGGAGGAAACATTCAGTACTTC
CDR3aa: CASSESGQGGNIQYF

d_gene: NA
v_gene: TRBV10-3
abundance: NA
j_gene: TRBJ1-5
CDR3nt: TGTGCCATCAGTGTCGAGGGAGATCAGCCCCAGCATTTT
CDR3aa: CAISVEGDQPQHF

d_gene: NA
v_gene: TRBV5-1
abundance: NA
j_gene: TRBJ2-3
CDR3nt: TGCGCCAGCAGCTTGATCGGGGACTCCTACACAGATACGCAGTATTTT
CDR3aa: CASSLIGDSYTDTQYF

d_gene: TRBD1
v_gene: TRBV27
abundance: NA
j_gene: TRBJ2-1
CDR3nt: TGTGCCAGCAGTTTAGGTCAGGGGGCCTTTAATGAGCAGTTCTTC
CDR3aa: CASSLGQGAFNEQFF

d_gene: NA
v_gene: TRBV19
abundance: NA
j_gene: TRBJ1-4
CDR3nt: TGTGCCAGCCGATTCCGGGGGTCGAATGAAAAACTGTTTTTT
CDR3aa: CASRFRGSNEKLFF

d_gene: NA
v_gene: TRBV6-1
abundance: NA
j_gene: TRBJ1-5
CDR3nt: TGTGCCAGCATGGGGGGGGTAAAGCCCCAGCATTTT
CDR3aa: CASMGGVKPQHF

d_gene: NA
v_gene: TRBV7-3
abundance: NA
j_gene: TRBJ2-2
CDR3nt: TGTGCCAGCAGCTTATCCGCCGGGGTGAGCACCGGGGAGCTGTTTTTT
CDR3aa: CASSLSAGVSTGELFF

d_gene: NA
v_gene: TRBV28
abundance: few
j_gene: TRBJ1-1
CDR3nt: TGTGCCAGCAGTTGGGGGGGCGGAAGGGAAGCTTTCTTT
CDR3aa: CASSWGGGREAFF

d_gene: TRBD1
v_gene: TRBV28
abundance: NA
j_gene: TRBJ1-4
CDR3nt: TGTGCCAGCAGTACCGTCGACAGGGGGGCAACTAATGAAAAACTGTTTTTT
CDR3aa: CASSTVDRGATNEKLFF

d_gene: NA
v_gene: TRBV3-1/TRBV3-2
abundance: NA
j_gene: TRBJ1-6
CDR3nt: TGTGCCAGCAGCTTGTGGACACCTAGACGGAATAATTCACCCCTCCACTTT
CDR3aa: CASSLWTPRRNNSPLHF

d_gene: NA
v_gene: TRBV18
abundance: NA
j_gene: TRBJ1-1
CDR3nt: TGTGCCAGCTCACCTCGGGTAGCTACGAACACTGAAGCTTTCTTT
CDR3aa: CASSPRVATNTEAFF

d_gene: NA
v_gene: TRBV27
abundance: NA
j_gene: TRBJ2-1
CDR3nt: TGTGCCAGCAGGGAGGGGGCGCGGCCCCTCCACAATGAGCAGTTCTTC
CDR3aa: CASREGARPLHNEQFF

d_gene: TRBD1
v_gene: TRBV19
abundance: NA
j_gene: TRBJ1-5
CDR3nt: TGTGCCAGTAGTATCCAACAGGGGCGCGGCAATCAGCCCCAGCATTTT
CDR3aa: CASSIQQGRGNQPQHF

d_gene: NA
v_gene: TRBV16
abundance: few
j_gene: TRBJ2-2
CDR3nt: TGTGCCAGCAGCCATGGATCGGGTACCGGGGAGCTGTTTTTT
CDR3aa: CASSHGSGTGELFF

d_gene: NA
v_gene: TRBV29-1
abundance: NA
j_gene: TRBJ2-3
CDR3nt: TGCAGCGGCTGGAGGGAACTTACGCAGTATTTT
CDR3aa: CSGWRELTQYF

d_gene: NA
v_gene: TRBV3-1/TRBV3-2
abundance: NA
j_gene: TRBJ2-2
CDR3nt: TGTGCCAGCAGCCAAGTCGGGAGGAGGGGGGACACCGGGGAGCTGTTTTTT
CDR3aa: CASSQVGRRGDTGELFF

d_gene: NA
v_gene: TRBV3-1/TRBV3-2
abundance: NA
j_gene: TRBJ2-5
CDR3nt: TGTGCCAGCAGCCAAGACTCTTCACAGGCTCTAGAGACCCAGTACTTC
CDR3aa: CASSQDSSQALETQYF

d_gene: TRBD1
v_gene: TRBV5-1
abundance: NA
j_gene: TRBJ1-1
CDR3nt: TGCGCCAGCAGCAAAGGACAGGCGTTGGCCGAGACTTTCTTT
CDR3aa: CASSKGQALAETFF

d_gene: TRBD1
v_gene: TRBV15
abundance: NA
j_gene: TRBJ1-2
CDR3nt: TGTGCCACCAGCAGGGGGACAGGGGGCGAGGTGAGGGGCTACACCTTC
CDR3aa: CATSRGTGGEVRGYTF

d_gene: NA
v_gene: TRBV5-4
abundance: NA
j_gene: TRBJ2-2
CDR3nt: TGTGCCAGCAGCCAAGTACTCACCGGGGAGCTGTTTTTT
CDR3aa: CASSQVLTGELFF

d_gene: NA
v_gene: TRBV18
abundance: NA
j_gene: TRBJ2-2
CDR3nt: TGTGCCAGCTCACCAGAGCTCGGGGGAACGGACACCGGGGAGCTGTTTTTT
CDR3aa: CASSPELGGTDTGELFF

d_gene: TRBD1
v_gene: TRBV6-5
abundance: NA
j_gene: TRBJ1-1
CDR3nt: TGTGCCAGCAGTTACAGCCTCACAGGGGACACTGAAGCTTTCTTT
CDR3aa: CASSYSLTGDTEAFF

d_gene: NA
v_gene: TRBV7-9
abundance: NA
j_gene: TRBJ1-2
CDR3nt: TGTGCCAGCAGCTTATCAACAGCTAACTATGGCTACACCTTC
CDR3aa: CASSLSTANYGYTF

d_gene: TRBD1
v_gene: TRBV9
abundance: NA
j_gene: TRBJ2-1
CDR3nt: TGTGCCAGCAGCCCAGGGGGCGATGCCTACAATGAGCAGTTCTTC
CDR3aa: CASSPGGDAYNEQFF

d_gene: NA
v_gene: TRBV5-8
abundance: few
j_gene: TRBJ1-2
CDR3nt: TGTGCCAGCAGCTTGGTGGGGGCGGACTATGGCTACACCTTC
CDR3aa: CASSLVGADYGYTF

d_gene: NA
v_gene: TRBV30
abundance: NA
j_gene: TRBJ2-7
CDR3nt: TGTGCCTCCCGGAATAGGGGCGGAGCATCCTACGAGCAGTACTTC
CDR3aa: CASRNRGGASYEQYF

d_gene: TRBD1
v_gene: TRBV7-8
abundance: once
j_gene: TRBJ2-1
CDR3nt: TGTGCCAGCAGCTTCCGGTTGGGACAGGGTAACAATGAGCAGTTCTTC
CDR3aa: CASSFRLGQGNNEQFF

d_gene: NA
v_gene: TRBV7-9
abundance: few
j_gene: TRBJ2-3
CDR3nt: TGTGCCAGCAGCTTAGTGGGACGGGGGGATACGCAGTATTTT
CDR3aa: CASSLVGRGDTQYF

d_gene: TRBD1
v_gene: TRBV12-5
abundance: NA
j_gene: TRBJ1-5
CDR3nt: TGTGCTAGTGGTTTCCGGGACAGGGGTAATCAGCCCCAGCATTTT
CDR3aa: CASGFRDRGNQPQHF

d_gene: NA
v_gene: TRBV4-1
abundance: NA
j_gene: TRBJ1-1
CDR3nt: TGCGCCAGCAGCCAACCAAGGGGGAACACTGAAGCTTTCTTT
CDR3aa: CASSQPRGNTEAFF

d_gene: NA
v_gene: TRBV5-1
abundance: NA
j_gene: TRBJ2-5
CDR3nt: TGCGCCAGCAGCTTGGGAGGTCGGGGGGAGACCCAGTACTTC
CDR3aa: CASSLGGRGETQYF

d_gene: TRBD2
v_gene: TRBV7-9
abundance: few
j_gene: TRBJ2-2
CDR3nt: TGTGCCAGCAGCTTACCCCCCCGACTAGCGGGACAAAGAGGGGAGCTGTTTTTT
CDR3aa: CASSLPPRLAGQRGELFF

d_gene: NA
v_gene: TRBV27
abundance: NA
j_gene: TRBJ2-1
CDR3nt: TGTGCCAGCAGCTCTAATTACAATGAGCAGTTCTTC
CDR3aa: CASSSNYNEQFF

d_gene: TRBD1
v_gene: TRBV19
abundance: NA
j_gene: TRBJ2-5
CDR3nt: TGTGCCAGTAGTTCCGGACAGGGGAATTGGGAGACCCAGTACTTC
CDR3aa: CASSSGQGNWETQYF

d_gene: NA
v_gene: TRBV10-3
abundance: NA
j_gene: TRBJ1-2
CDR3nt: TGTGCCATCAGTGAAGACACCTCCGGCTACACCTTC
CDR3aa: CAISEDTSGYTF

d_gene: TRBD2
v_gene: TRBV2
abundance: NA
j_gene: TRBJ2-7
CDR3nt: TGTGCCAGCAGTGTTGGGACTAAAAGCGAGCAGTACTTC
CDR3aa: CASSVGTKSEQYF

d_gene: NA
v_gene: TRBV11-2
abundance: NA
j_gene: TRBJ1-1
CDR3nt: TGTGCCAGCAGCTTAGTCGGTGCTGAGGTAGCTTTCTTT
CDR3aa: CASSLVGAEVAFF

d_gene: TRBD2
v_gene: TRBV10-3
abundance: NA
j_gene: TRBJ2-3
CDR3nt: TGTGCCATCAGTAAACCTCCCGGGACTAGCGGCACAGATACGCAGTATTTT
CDR3aa: CAISKPPGTSGTDTQYF

d_gene: TRBD1
v_gene: TRBV5-1
abundance: once
j_gene: TRBJ1-4
CDR3nt: TGCGCCAGCGGGGTGCTACAGGGGGACGAAAAACTGTTTTTT
CDR3aa: CASGVLQGDEKLFF

d_gene: NA
v_gene: TRBV12-3/TRBV12-4
abundance: NA
j_gene: TRBJ2-3
CDR3nt: TGTGCCAGCAGTCGGACAGATACGCAGTATTTT
CDR3aa: CASSRTDTQYF

d_gene: TRBD2
v_gene: TRBV28
abundance: NA
j_gene: TRBJ2-5
CDR3nt: TGTGCCAGCAGTTTAGGTCTAGCGGGCCGAAAGGGTGGAGAGACCCAGTACTTC
CDR3aa: CASSLGLAGRKGGETQYF